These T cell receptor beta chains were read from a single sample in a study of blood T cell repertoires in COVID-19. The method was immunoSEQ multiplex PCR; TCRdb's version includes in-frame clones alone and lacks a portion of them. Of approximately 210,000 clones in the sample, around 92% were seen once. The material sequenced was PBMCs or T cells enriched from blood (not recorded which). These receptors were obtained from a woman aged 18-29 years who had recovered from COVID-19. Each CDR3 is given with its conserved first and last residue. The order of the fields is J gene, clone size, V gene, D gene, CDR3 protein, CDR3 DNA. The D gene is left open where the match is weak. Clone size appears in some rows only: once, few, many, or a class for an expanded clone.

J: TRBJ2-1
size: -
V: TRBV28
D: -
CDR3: CASSFDLDSYYNEQFF
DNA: TGTGCCAGCAGTTTTGACCTGGACAGTTACTACAATGAGCAGTTCTTC

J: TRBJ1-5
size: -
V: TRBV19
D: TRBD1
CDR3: CASSMRRDRGLPQPQHF
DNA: TGTGCCAGTAGTATGAGGAGGGACAGGGGGCTTCCTCAGCCCCAGCATTTT

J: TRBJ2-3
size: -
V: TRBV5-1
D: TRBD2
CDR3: CASGRTSLDTQYF
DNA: TGCGCCAGCGGGAGGACTAGCCTCGATACGCAGTATTTT

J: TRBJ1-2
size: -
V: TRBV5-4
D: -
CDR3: CASRSTGRVGYTF
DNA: TGTGCCAGCAGATCCACCGGGAGGGTGGGCTACACCTTC

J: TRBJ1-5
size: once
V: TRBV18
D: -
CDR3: CASSPDGMGNQPQHF
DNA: TGTGCCAGCTCACCAGACGGGATGGGCAATCAGCCCCAGCATTTT

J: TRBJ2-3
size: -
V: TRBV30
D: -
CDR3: CAWSVRQGMTDTQYF
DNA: TGTGCCTGGAGTGTAAGGCAGGGAATGACCGATACGCAGTATTTT

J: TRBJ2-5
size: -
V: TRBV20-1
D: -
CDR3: CSASRYGREETQYF
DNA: TGCAGTGCTAGTCGCTATGGCAGGGAAGAGACCCAGTACTTC

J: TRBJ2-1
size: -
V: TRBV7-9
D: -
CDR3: CASSLAPTLHEQFF
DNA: TGTGCCAGCAGCTTAGCCCCGACACTCCATGAGCAGTTCTTC

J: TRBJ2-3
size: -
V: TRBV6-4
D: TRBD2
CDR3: CASSGNSGGTDTQYF
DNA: TGTGCCAGCAGTGGAAATAGCGGGGGCACAGATACGCAGTATTTT

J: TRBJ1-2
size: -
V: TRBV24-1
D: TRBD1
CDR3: CATSDRNRGPNYGYTF
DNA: TGTGCCACCAGTGATCGAAACAGGGGGCCCAACTATGGCTACACCTTC

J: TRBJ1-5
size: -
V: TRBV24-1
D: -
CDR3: CATSRGTQPQHF
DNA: TGTGCCACCAGTAGGGGCACTCAGCCCCAGCATTTT

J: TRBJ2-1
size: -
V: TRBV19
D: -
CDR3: CASSGLLTGARNEQFF
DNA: TGTGCCAGTAGTGGTCTCCTGACAGGCGCACGAAATGAGCAGTTCTTC

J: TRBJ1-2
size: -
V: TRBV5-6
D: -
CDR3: CASSPGQPWGYTF
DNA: TGTGCCAGCAGCCCAGGACAGCCCTGGGGCTACACCTTC

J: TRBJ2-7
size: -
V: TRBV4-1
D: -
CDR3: CASSQGERPRNEQYF
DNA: TGCGCCAGCAGCCAAGGAGAACGGCCTAGGAACGAGCAGTACTTC

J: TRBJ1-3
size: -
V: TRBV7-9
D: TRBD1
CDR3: CASSSGQGMGNTIYF
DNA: TGTGCCAGCAGCTCGGGACAGGGGATGGGGAACACCATATATTTT

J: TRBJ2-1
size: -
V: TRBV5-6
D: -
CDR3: CASSFGTSVGNEQFF
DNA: TGTGCCAGCAGCTTTGGGACTTCGGTTGGCAATGAGCAGTTCTTC

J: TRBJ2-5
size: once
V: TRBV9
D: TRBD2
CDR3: CASSVAVGEGETQYF
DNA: TGTGCCAGCAGCGTAGCGGTGGGGGAGGGGGAGACCCAGTACTTC

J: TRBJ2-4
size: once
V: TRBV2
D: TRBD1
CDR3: CASSPATGALIIAKNIQYF
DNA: TGTGCCAGCAGCCCAGCGACAGGGGCCTTAATAATCGCCAAAAACATTCAGTACTTC

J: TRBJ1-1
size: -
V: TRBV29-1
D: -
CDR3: CSARSGGGAEAFF
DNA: TGCAGCGCCCGGTCGGGTGGGGGGGCTGAAGCTTTCTTT

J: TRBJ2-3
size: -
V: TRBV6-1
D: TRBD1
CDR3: CASSEVGTGLHTQYF
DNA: TGTGCCAGCAGTGAAGTCGGGACAGGCCTTCATACGCAGTATTTT

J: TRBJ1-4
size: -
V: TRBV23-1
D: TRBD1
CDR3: CARKLPPRRLSQGANEKLFF
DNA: TGCGCCAGAAAGCTCCCCCCACGCCGATTAAGTCAGGGGGCGAATGAAAAACTGTTTTTT

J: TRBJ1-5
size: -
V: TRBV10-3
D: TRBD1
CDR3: CAISAAGGSQPQHF
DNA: TGTGCCATCAGTGCGGCAGGGGGAAGTCAGCCCCAGCATTTT

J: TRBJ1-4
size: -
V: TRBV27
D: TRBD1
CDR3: CASRWTGTGNEKLFF
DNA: TGTGCCAGCAGATGGACCGGGACAGGGAATGAAAAACTGTTTTTT

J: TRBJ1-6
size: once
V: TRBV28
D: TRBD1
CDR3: CASSLRQGSYNSPLHF
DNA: TGTGCCAGCAGTCTTAGACAGGGCTCCTATAATTCACCCCTCCACTTT

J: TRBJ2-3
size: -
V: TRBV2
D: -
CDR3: CASSLENTDTQYF
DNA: TGTGCCAGCAGCCTAGAGAACACAGATACGCAGTATTTT